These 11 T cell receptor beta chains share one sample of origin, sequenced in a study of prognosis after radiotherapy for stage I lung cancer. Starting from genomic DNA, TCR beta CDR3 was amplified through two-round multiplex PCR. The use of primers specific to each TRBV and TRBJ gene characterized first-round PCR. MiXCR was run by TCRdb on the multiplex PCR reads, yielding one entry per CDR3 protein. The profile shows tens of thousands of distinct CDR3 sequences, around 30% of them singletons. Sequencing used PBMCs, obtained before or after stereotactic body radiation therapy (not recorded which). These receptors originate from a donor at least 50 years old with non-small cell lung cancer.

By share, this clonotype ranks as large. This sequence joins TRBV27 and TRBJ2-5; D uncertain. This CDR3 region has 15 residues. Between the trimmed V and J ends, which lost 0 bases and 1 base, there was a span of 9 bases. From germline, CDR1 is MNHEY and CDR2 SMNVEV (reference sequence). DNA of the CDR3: TGTGCCAGCAGTTTATCCGGTCTCCCCCAAGAGACCCAGTACTTC. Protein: CASSLSGLPQETQYF.

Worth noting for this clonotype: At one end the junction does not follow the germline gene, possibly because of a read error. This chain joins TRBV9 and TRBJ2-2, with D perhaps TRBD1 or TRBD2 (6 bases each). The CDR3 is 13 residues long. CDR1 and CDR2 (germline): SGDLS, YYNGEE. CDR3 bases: TGTGCCAGCACCCTAAGGGGGACTGGGGAGCTGCTTTTT. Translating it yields CASTLRGTGELLF. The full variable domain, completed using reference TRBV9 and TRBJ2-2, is DSGVTQTPKHLITATGQRVTLRCSPRSGDLSVYWYQQSLDQGLQFLIQYYNGEERAKGNILERFSAQQFPDLHSELNLSSLELGDSALYFCASTLRGTGELLFGEGSRLTVL.

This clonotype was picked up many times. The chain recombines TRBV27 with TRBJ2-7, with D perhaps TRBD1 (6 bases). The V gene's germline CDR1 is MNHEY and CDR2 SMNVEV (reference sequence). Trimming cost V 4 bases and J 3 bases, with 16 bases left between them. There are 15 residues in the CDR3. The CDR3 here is CASSSNRVGDYEQYF. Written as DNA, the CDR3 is TGTGCCAGCAGTTCCAACAGGGTTGGGGACTACGAGCAGTACTTC.

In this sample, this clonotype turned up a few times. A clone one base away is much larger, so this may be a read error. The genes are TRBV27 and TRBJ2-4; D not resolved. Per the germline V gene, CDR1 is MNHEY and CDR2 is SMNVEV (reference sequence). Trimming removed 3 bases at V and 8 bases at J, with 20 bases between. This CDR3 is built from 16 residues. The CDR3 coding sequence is TGTGCCAGCAGTTTGTCTGGGCGGATCCCTTCAGACATTCAGTACTTC. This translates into CASSLSGRIPSDIQYF.

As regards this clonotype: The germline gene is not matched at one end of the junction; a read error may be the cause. The CDR3 reads CSSSSGSFSGNWNEQFF. The DNA of the CDR3 is TGTTCCAGCAGCTCAGGGTCCTTTAGCGGGAATTGGAATGAGCAGTTCTTC. The V and J genes are TRBV5-5 and TRBJ2-1; 8 nucleotides agree with TRBD2. This CDR3 is 17 amino acids long. From germline, CDR1 is SGHKS and CDR2 YYEKEE (reference sequence).

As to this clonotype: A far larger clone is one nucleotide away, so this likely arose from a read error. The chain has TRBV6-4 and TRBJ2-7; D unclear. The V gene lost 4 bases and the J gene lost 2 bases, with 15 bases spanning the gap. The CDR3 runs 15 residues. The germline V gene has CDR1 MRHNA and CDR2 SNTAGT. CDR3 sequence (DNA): TGTGCCAGCAGTGGGGCACTACGGGCCGCCTACGAGCAGTACTTC. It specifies CASSGALRAAYEQYF.

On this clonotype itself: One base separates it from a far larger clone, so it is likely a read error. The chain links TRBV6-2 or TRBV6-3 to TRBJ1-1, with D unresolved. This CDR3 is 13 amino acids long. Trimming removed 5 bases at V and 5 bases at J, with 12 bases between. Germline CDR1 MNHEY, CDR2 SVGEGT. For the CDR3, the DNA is TGTGCCAGCAGTGAAAGGGAGCAAACTGAAGCTTTCTTT. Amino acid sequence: CASSEREQTEAFF.

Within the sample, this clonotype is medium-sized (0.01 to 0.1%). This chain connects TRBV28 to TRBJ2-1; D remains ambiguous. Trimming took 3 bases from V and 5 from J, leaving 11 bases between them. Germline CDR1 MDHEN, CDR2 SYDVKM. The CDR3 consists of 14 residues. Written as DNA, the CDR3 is TGTGCCAGCAGTTTCCCTCACCCCCACAATGAGCAGTTCTTC. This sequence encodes CASSFPHPHNEQFF.

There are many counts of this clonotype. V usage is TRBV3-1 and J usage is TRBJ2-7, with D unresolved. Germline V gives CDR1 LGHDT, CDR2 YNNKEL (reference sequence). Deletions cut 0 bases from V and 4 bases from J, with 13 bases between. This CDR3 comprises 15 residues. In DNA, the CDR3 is TGTGCCAGCAGCCAAGAAGTAGGCCATTTGTACGAGCAGTACTTC. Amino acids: CASSQEVGHLYEQYF.

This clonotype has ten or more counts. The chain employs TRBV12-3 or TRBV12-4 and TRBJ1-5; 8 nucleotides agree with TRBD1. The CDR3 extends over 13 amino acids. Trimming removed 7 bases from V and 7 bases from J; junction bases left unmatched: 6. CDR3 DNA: TGTGCCAGCACCCAGGGGGCCGGACAGCCCCAGCATTTT. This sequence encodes CASTQGAGQPQHF.

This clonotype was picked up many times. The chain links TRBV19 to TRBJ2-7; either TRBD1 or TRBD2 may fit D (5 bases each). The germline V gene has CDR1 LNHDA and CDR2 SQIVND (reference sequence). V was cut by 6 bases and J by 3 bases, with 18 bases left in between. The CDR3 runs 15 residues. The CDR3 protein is CASSLFPGQGYEQYF. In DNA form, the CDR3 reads TGTGCCAGTAGCCTATTCCCGGGGCAGGGCTACGAGCAGTACTTC.